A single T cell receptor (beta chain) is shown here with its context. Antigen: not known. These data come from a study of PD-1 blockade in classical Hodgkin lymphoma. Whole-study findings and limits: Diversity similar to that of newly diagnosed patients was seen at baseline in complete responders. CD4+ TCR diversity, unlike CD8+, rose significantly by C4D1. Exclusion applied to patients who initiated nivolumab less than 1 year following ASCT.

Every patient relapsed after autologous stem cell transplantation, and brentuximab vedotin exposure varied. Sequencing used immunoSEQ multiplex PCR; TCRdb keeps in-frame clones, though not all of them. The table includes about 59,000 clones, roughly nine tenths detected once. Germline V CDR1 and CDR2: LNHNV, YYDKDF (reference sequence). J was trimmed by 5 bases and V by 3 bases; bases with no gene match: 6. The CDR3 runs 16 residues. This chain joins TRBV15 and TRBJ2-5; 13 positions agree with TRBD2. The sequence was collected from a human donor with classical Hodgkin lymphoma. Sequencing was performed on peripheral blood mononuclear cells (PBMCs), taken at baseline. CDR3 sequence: CATSSQGLAGRETQYF. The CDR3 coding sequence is TGTGCCACCAGCAGTCAGGGACTAGCGGGGCGCGAGACCCAGTACTTC.